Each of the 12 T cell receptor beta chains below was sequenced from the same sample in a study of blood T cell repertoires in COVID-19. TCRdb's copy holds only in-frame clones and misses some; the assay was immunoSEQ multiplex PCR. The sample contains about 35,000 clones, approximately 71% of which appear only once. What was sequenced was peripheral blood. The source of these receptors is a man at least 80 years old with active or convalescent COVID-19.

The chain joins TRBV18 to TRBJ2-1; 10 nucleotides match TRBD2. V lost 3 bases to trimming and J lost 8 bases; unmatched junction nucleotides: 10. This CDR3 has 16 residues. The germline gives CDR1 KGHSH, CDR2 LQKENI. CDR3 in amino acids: CASSPLAGALTHEQFF. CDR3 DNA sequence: TGTGCCAGCTCACCCCTAGCGGGAGCCCTGACACATGAGCAGTTCTTC.

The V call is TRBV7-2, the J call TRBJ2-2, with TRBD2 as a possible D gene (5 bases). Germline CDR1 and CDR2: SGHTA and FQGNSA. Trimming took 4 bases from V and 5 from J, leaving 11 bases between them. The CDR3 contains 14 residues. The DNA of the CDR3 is TGTGCCAGCAGCTCGACCAGCGGTACCGGGGAGCTGTTTTTT. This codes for CASSSTSGTGELFF.

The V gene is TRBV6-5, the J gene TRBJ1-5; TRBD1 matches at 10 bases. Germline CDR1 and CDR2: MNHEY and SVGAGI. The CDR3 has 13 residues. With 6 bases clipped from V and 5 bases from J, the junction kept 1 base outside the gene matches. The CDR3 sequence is CASRGTGDQPQHF. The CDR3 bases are TGTGCCAGCAGAGGGACAGGGGATCAGCCCCAGCATTTT.

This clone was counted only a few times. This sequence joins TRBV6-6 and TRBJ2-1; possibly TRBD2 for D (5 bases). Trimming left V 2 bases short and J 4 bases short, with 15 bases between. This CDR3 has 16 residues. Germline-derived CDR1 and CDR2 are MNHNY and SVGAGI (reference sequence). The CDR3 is CASSYVPRLTYNEQFF. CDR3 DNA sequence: TGTGCCAGCAGTTACGTTCCGAGACTAACTTACAATGAGCAGTTCTTC.

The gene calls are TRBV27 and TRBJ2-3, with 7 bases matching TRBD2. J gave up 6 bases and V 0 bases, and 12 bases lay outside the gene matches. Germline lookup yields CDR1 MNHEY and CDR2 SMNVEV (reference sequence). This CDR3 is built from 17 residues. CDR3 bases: TGTGCCAGCAGTTTATCTTCTGCGGGAGTGTTATGGGATACGCAGTATTTT. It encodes CASSLSSAGVLWDTQYF.

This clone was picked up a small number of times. In nucleotides, the CDR3 is TGTGCCAGCAGTGGACTAGCGGGAGCCTCCAATGAGCAGTTCTTC. This gives the protein CASSGLAGASNEQFF. The rearrangement links TRBV2 to TRBJ2-1; 12 nucleotides agree with TRBD2. The CDR3 is 15 amino acids. Germline V CDR1 and CDR2: SNHLY, FYNNEI. With 4 bases clipped from V and 6 bases from J, the junction kept 4 bases outside the gene matches.

The CDR3 is CASSLRNTEAFF. CDR3 DNA: TGTGCCAGCAGTTTGAGGAACACTGAAGCTTTCTTT. The chain links TRBV6-5 to TRBJ1-1; unclear D gene. V shed 4 bases and J shed 1 base, with 4 bases lying between them. Germline lookup yields CDR1 MNHEY and CDR2 SVGAGI. The CDR3 is 12 residues long.

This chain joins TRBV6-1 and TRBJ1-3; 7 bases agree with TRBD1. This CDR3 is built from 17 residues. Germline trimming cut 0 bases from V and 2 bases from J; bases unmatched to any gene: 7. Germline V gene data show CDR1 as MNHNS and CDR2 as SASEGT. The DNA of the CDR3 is TGTGCCAGCAGTGAAGCGACCTTTACAGGGGCTGGAAACACCATATATTTT. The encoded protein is CASSEATFTGAGNTIYF.

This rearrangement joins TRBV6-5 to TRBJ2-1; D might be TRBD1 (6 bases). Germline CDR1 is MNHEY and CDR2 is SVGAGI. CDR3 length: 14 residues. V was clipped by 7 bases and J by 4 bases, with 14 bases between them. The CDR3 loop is CASISNDRYNEQFF. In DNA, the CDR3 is TGTGCCAGCATATCAAACGACAGGTACAATGAGCAGTTCTTC.

This chain's CDR3 is CATGGQETQYF. Here the CDR3 DNA reads TGTGCCACCGGGGGCCAAGAGACCCAGTACTTC. The gene calls are TRBV7-9 and TRBJ2-5, with D possibly matching TRBD2 (6 bases). Germline V lookup: CDR1 SEHNR, CDR2 FQNEAQ (reference sequence). This CDR3 is 11 amino acids long. V lost 10 bases, J lost 1 base, and 7 bases lay in between.

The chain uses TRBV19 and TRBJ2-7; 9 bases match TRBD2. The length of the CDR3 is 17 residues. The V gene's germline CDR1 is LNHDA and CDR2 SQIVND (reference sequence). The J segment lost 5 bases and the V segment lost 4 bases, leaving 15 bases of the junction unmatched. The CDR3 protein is CASSKNSGSNSWDEQYF. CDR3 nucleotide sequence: TGTGCCAGTAGTAAGAATAGCGGGAGCAATAGCTGGGACGAGCAGTACTTC.

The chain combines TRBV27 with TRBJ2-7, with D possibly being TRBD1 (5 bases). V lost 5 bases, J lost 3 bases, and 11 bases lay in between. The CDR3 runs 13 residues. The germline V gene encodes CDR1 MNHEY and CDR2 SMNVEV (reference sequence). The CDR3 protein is CASSLDRLYEQYF. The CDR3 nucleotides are TGTGCCAGCAGTCTAGACAGACTCTACGAGCAGTACTTC.